One TCR beta chain is described in this entry. This sample stems from a study of control samples from healthy donors and cancer patients. TCRdb's table, derived via immunoSEQ multiplex PCR, lists solely in-frame clones and lacks some. The profile shows 90,000 to 110,000 clones, roughly four fifths of them singletons. V trimming: 5 bases; J trimming: 7 bases; junction bases outside the gene matches: 10. This CDR3 is built from 13 residues. Germline V gene lookup returns CDR1 GTSNPN and CDR2 SVGIG (reference sequence). V usage is TRBV30 and J usage is TRBJ1-2; 7 bases fit TRBD1. Sequencing input: blood. The receptor comes from a woman aged 45-65 years in good health. CDR3: CAWDSKTGSGYTF. The CDR3 nucleotides are TGTGCCTGGGATAGTAAGACAGGGAGTGGCTACACCTTC.